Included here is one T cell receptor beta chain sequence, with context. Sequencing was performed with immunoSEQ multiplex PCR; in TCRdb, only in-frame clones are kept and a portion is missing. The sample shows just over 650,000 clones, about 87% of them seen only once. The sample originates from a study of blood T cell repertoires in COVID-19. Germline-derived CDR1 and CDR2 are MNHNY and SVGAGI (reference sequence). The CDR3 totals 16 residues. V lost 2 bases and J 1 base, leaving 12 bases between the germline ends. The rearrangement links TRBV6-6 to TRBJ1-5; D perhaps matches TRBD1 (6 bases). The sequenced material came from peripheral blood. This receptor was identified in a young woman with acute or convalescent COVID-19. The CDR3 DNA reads TGTGCCAGCAGTTACCCACAGGGAGGGAGCAATCAGCCCCAGCATTTT. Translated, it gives CASSYPQGGSNQPQHF.